This TCR beta chain was recorded in a study of cytomegalovirus exposure and HLA in healthy donors. About this clone itself: Antigen unknown.

Study-level results: In an earlier analysis, most TCR beta V segments were productive about 87% or about 30% of the time. Later analysis revealed greater clonal expansion in HLA-associated TCR beta chains than in equally common others.

A multiplex PCR was run with 60 Vbeta primers and 13 Jbeta primers. The data were produced by immunoSEQ multiplex PCR, yet TCRdb's version contains in-frame clones alone and is incomplete. This sample yields over 70,000 clones, of which 77% are seen a single time; under 3% belongs to the top ten. The donors (healthy individuals) were bone marrow donors. From germline, CDR1 is SEHNR and CDR2 FQNEAQ (reference sequence). Trimming at V came to 5 bases and at J to 0 bases, leaving 10 bases not matched to a gene. The CDR3 totals 17 residues. The origin of this receptor is a man aged 50 or older in good health and CMV-seropositive. Material for sequencing was PBMCs. The V and J genes are TRBV7-9 and TRBJ1-5; 7 nucleotides line up with TRBD1. The CDR3 sequence: CASSPGQAPNSNQPQHF. CDR3 nucleotides: TGTGCCAGCAGCCCAGGACAGGCCCCTAATAGCAATCAGCCCCAGCATTTT.